This is a list of T cell receptor beta chains from one sample in a study of T cell responses to AZD1222 COVID-19 vaccine. Only in-frame clones appear in the TCRdb table, and some are missing; sequencing was by immunoSEQ multiplex PCR. Among about 150,000 clones, approximately 85% were seen once, and the ten largest hold about 8%. The sample in question was peripheral blood, obtained on day 0 of AZD1222 vaccination. Source of these receptors: an adult in good health. Both conserved end residues are part of each CDR3. D genes are given only for firm matches. Where a row states a size, it is once, few, many or the class of an expanded clone; other rows omit it.

d_call,clone_size,j_call,v_call,cdr3_nt,cdr3_aa
-,-,TRBJ1-2,TRBV6-2/TRBV6-3,TGTGCCAGCAGCCCTGACAGCTATGGCTACACCTTC,CASSPDSYGYTF
TRBD2,-,TRBJ2-1,TRBV19,TGTGCCAGTAGTATAAGCCCTAGCGGGAGGCTGTCCAATGAGCAGTTCTTC,CASSISPSGRLSNEQFF
TRBD1,once,TRBJ1-2,TRBV30,TGTGCCTGGAAAGGGCTCCAGGGGGCAGGCGGCTACACCTTC,CAWKGLQGAGGYTF
-,few,TRBJ2-7,TRBV7-9,TGTGCCAGCAGCAGGGGTACCTACGAGCAGTACTTC,CASSRGTYEQYF
-,few,TRBJ2-5,TRBV5-1,TGCGCCAGCAGCTTTTTCGGGCCGGGGGAGACCCAGTACTTC,CASSFFGPGETQYF
-,-,TRBJ2-5,TRBV19,TGTGCCAGTAGTACTAGCGAGGGGCTGGAGACCCAGTACTTC,CASSTSEGLETQYF
TRBD1,few,TRBJ2-7,TRBV19,TGTGCCACCGCCGTCGGACAGGGCGGCTACGAGCAGTACTTC,CATAVGQGGYEQYF
-,-,TRBJ2-5,TRBV30,TGTGCCTGGAGTCCCGGGACAACTGAGACCCAGTACTTC,CAWSPGTTETQYF
-,-,TRBJ2-1,TRBV18,TGTGCCAGCTCTCCGGGGGAGAATGAGCAGTTCTTC,CASSPGENEQFF
-,-,TRBJ1-3,TRBV7-6,TGTGCCAGCAGCTTAAGTCAGGGGAAGGTGTCTGGAAACACCATATATTTT,CASSLSQGKVSGNTIYF
-,-,TRBJ1-1,TRBV7-9,TGTGCCAGCAGCGGAATGAAAGGGGCGCGTGAAGCTTTCTTT,CASSGMKGAREAFF
TRBD1,-,TRBJ1-4,TRBV6-5,TGTGCCAGCAGTTGGGGAGGGGGCAATGAAAAACTGTTTTTT,CASSWGGGNEKLFF
-,-,TRBJ2-1,TRBV2,TGTGCCAGCAGTCGGGACCCTATCGGTAATGAGCAGTTCTTC,CASSRDPIGNEQFF
-,-,TRBJ2-2,TRBV5-1,TGCGCCAGCAGCCGCCCCCCACTAGGTCGGGAGCTGTTTTTT,CASSRPPLGRELFF
TRBD2,-,TRBJ2-3,TRBV6-6,TGTGCCAGCAGTCCTGGGACTAGCGGGCGTCTACCAGATACGCAGTATTTT,CASSPGTSGRLPDTQYF
-,-,TRBJ2-7,TRBV7-9,TGTGCCAGCAGCTTGGGCGTAGGGGCGGACTACGAGCAGTACTTC,CASSLGVGADYEQYF
-,-,TRBJ1-6,TRBV9,TGTGCCAGCGCCCCCGGGACGGTGGATGATAATTCACCCCTCCACTTT,CASAPGTVDDNSPLHF
-,-,TRBJ2-7,TRBV28,TGTGCCAGCAGTTTAAGGGGGTACGAGCAGTACTTC,CASSLRGYEQYF
TRBD1,-,TRBJ1-1,TRBV7-9,TGTGCCAGCAGCGACCGGGACAGGTCTGAAGCTTTCTTT,CASSDRDRSEAFF
TRBD2,-,TRBJ2-3,TRBV5-1,TGCGCCAGCAGCGAACTAGCGGGGGGCACAGATACGCAGTATTTT,CASSELAGGTDTQYF
-,-,TRBJ1-3,TRBV6-5,TGTGCCGCCGGACAGCTCTCTGGAAACACCATATATTTT,CAAGQLSGNTIYF
TRBD1,few,TRBJ1-1,TRBV7-2,TGTGCCAGCAGCTTTGCAGGGGGCTTAAACACTGAAGCTTTCTTT,CASSFAGGLNTEAFF